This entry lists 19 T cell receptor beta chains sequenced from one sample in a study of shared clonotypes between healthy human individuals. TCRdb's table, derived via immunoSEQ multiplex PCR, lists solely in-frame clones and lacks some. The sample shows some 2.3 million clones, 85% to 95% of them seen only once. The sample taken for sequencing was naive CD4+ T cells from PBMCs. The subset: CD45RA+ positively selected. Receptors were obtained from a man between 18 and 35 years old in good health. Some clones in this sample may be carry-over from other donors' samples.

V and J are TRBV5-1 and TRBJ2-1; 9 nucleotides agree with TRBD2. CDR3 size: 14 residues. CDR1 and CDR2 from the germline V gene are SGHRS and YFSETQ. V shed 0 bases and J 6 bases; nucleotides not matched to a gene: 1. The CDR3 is CASSLVAGANEQFF. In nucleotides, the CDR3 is TGCGCCAGCAGCTTGGTAGCGGGAGCCAATGAGCAGTTCTTC.

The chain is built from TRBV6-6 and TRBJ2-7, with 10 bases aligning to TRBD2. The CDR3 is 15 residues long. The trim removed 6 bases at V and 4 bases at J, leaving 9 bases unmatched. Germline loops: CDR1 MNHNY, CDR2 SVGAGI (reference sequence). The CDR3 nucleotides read TGTGCCAGCAGACCTAGACTAGCGGGCGAATACGAGCAGTACTTC. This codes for CASRPRLAGEYEQYF.

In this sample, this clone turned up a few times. DNA for the CDR3: TGTGCCAGCACCAGGGAGGGGCAGCCCCAGCATTTT. Amino acids: CASTREGQPQHF. The chain employs TRBV21-1 and TRBJ1-5. TRBV21-1 is termed a pseudogene. This CDR3 has 12 residues.

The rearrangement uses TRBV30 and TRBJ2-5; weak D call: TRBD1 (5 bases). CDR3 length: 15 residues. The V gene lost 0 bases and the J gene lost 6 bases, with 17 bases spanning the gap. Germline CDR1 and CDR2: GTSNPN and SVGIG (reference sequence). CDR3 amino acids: CAWSVLQGALQTQYF. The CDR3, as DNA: TGTGCCTGGAGTGTACTTCAAGGGGCCCTACAGACCCAGTACTTC.

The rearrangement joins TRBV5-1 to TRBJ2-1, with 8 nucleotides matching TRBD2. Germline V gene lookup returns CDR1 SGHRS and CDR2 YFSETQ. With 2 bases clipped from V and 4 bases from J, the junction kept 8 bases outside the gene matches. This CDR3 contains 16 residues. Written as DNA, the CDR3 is TGCGCCAGCAGCTTCTACGGGAGGGCGAGATACAATGAGCAGTTCTTC. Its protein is CASSFYGRARYNEQFF.

CDR3 nucleotides: TGTGCCAGCAGCAAAGTTTTCCCTATAATAGCGGGAGGTAAAAATGAGCAGTTCTTC. This codes for CASSKVFPIIAGGKNEQFF. The chain recombines TRBV21-1 with TRBJ2-1; the table names TRBD2, a call not compared with the DNA. TRBV21-1 is assigned pseudogene status. The CDR3 has 19 amino acids.

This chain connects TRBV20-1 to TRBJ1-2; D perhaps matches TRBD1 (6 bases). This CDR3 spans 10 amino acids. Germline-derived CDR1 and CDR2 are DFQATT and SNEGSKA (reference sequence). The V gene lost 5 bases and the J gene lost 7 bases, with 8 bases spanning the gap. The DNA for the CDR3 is TGCAGTGCTGTGGGGGCTGGCTACACCTTC. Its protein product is CSAVGAGYTF.

The CDR3 nucleotides are TGCGCCAGCAGCACGGGACTAGCGGGCCAAGAGACCCAGTACTTC. Residues: CASSTGLAGQETQYF. The chain joins TRBV5-1 to TRBJ2-5; TRBD2 matches at 12 bases. Trimming removed 4 bases from V and 1 base from J; junction bases left unmatched: 2. Looked up from germline, CDR1 is SGHRS and CDR2 is YFSETQ. This CDR3 has 15 residues.

The CDR3 is CASSLGLAGGGETQYF. The CDR3 DNA follows: TGTGCCAGCAGCCTCGGACTAGCGGGAGGAGGAGAGACCCAGTACTTC. This chain joins TRBV2 and TRBJ2-5, with TRBD2 identical over 14 bases. Losses at the gene ends were 6 bases for V and 4 bases for J; bases not matched to a gene: 7. This CDR3 region has 16 residues. The germline V gene has CDR1 SNHLY and CDR2 FYNNEI.

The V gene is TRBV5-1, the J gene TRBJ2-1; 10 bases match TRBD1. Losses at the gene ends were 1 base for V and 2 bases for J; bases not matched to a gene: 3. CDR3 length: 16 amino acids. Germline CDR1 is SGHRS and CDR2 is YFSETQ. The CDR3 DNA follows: TGCGCCAGCAGCTTGCAGGGACAGGGGACCTACAATGAGCAGTTCTTC. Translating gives CASSLQGQGTYNEQFF.

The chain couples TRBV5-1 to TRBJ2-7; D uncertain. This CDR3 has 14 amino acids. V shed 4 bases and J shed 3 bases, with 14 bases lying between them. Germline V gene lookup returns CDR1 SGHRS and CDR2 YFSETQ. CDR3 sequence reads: CASSPDPIIYEQYF. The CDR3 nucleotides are TGCGCCAGCAGCCCGGACCCAATTATCTACGAGCAGTACTTC.

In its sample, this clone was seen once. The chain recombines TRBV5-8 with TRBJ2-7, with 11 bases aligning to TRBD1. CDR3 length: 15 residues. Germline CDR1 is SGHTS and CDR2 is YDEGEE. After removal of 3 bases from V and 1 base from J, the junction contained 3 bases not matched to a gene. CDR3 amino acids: CASSWGDRGSYEQYF. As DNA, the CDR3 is TGTGCCAGCAGCTGGGGGGACAGGGGGTCCTACGAGCAGTACTTC. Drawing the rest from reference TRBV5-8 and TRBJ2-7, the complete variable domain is EAGVTQSPTHLIKTRGQQATLRCSPISGHTSVYWYQQALGLGLQFLLWYDEGEERNRGNFPPRFSGRQFPNYSSELNVNALELEDSALYLCASSWGDRGSYEQYFGPGTRLTVT.

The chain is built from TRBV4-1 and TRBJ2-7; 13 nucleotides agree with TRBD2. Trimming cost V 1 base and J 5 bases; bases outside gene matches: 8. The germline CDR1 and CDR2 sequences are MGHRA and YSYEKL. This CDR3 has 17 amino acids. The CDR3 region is CASSQVLTSGRGNEQYF. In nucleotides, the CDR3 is TGCGCCAGCAGCCAAGTTCTTACTAGCGGGAGGGGAAACGAGCAGTACTTC.

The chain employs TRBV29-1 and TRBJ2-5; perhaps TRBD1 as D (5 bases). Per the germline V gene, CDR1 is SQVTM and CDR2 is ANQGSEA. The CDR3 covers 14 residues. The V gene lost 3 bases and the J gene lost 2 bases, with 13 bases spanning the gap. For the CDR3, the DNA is TGCAGCGTTGAGTTCGCAGGGTGGCAAGAGACCCAGTACTTC. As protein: CSVEFAGWQETQYF.

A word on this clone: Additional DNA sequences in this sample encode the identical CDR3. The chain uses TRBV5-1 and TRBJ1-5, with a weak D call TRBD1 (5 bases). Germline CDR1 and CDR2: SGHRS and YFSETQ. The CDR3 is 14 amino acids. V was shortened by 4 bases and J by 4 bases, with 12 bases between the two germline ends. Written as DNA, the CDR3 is TGCGCCAGCAGCCCGGGGACGGCTAATCAGCCCCAGCATTTT. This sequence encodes CASSPGTANQPQHF.

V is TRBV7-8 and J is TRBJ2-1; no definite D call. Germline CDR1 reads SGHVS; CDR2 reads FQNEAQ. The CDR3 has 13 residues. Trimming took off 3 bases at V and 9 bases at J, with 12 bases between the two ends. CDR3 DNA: TGTGCCAGCAGCTTTCAGGAAGGACGTGAGCAGTTCTTC. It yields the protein CASSFQEGREQFF.

The DNA for the CDR3 is TGTGCCAGCCGACTCGGGACAGGGGGTTTTTACGAGCAGTACTTC. Translated, it gives CASRLGTGGFYEQYF. The chain is built from TRBV2 and TRBJ2-7, with 11 bases identical to TRBD1. CDR3 length: 15 residues. Looked up from germline, CDR1 is SNHLY and CDR2 is FYNNEI. V lost 8 bases to trimming and J lost 4 bases; unmatched junction nucleotides: 10.

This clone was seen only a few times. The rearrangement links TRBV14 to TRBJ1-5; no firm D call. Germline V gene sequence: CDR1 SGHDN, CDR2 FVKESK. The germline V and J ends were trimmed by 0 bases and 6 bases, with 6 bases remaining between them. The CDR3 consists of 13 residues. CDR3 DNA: TGTGCCAGCAGCCAAGATTTGTCTCAGCCCCAGCATTTT. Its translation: CASSQDLSQPQHF.

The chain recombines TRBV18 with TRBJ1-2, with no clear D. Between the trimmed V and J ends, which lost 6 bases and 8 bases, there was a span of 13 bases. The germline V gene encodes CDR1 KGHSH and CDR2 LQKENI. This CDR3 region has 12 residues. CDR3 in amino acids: CASSSDRTGYTF. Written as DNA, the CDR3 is TGTGCCAGCTCGTCGGACCGAACGGGCTACACCTTC.